These 30 T cell receptor beta chains came from one sample sequenced in a study of blood T cells in healthy people across ages. It was with a sample-barcoded 5' primer and a J-beta primer mix that a second PCR of roughly 7 to 11 cycles was run. A single record per CDR3 protein comes from TCRdb applying MiXCR to the 5' RACE reads. The table shows fewer than 700,000 distinct CDR3 sequences, with 45% to 55% occurring only once. The sample consisted of blood. The receptors were gathered from a man older than 75 in good health.

The rearrangement links TRBV9 to TRBJ2-1; 9 bases fit TRBD1. Germline V gives CDR1 SGDLS, CDR2 YYNGEE. J lost 10 bases, V lost 0 bases, and 8 bases had no gene match. CDR3 size: 15 residues. CDR3: CASSVVSQGAEEQFF. For the CDR3, the DNA is TGTGCCAGCAGCGTAGTTTCACAGGGGGCTGAGGAGCAGTTCTTC.

V usage is TRBV27 and J usage is TRBJ2-3; D might be TRBD2 (5 bases). Trimming removed 6 bases at V and 7 bases at J, with 14 bases between. Germline V gene sequence: CDR1 MNHEY, CDR2 SMNVEV (reference sequence). The CDR3 length is 13 residues. CDR3 DNA: TGTGCCAGCAGGGTAACTAGTAGGAATACGCAGTATTTT. Translation gives CASRVTSRNTQYF.

This clonotype was seen a few times. V is TRBV29-1 and J is TRBJ1-1; D may be TRBD1 (5 bases). V dropped 4 bases and J dropped 0 bases, with 24 bases sitting between them. The CDR3 is made up of 18 amino acids. From germline, CDR1 is SQVTM and CDR2 ANQGSEA. The CDR3 sequence is CSVVVAGDVWSLNTEAFF. The DNA of the CDR3 is TGCAGCGTTGTCGTTGCGGGGGACGTGTGGAGTCTGAACACTGAAGCTTTCTTT.

The chain carries TRBV5-1 and TRBJ2-5; TRBD1 is a possible D gene (6 bases). TRBJ2-7 explains the end of the DNA better; the J call may be wrong. CDR1 SGHRS and CDR2 YFSETQ come from the germline V gene. The CDR3 contains 14 residues. In DNA form, the CDR3 reads TGCGCCAGCAGCTTGGCCCCCACAGGGCACGAGCAGTACTTC. This sequence encodes CASSLAPTGHEQYF.

This clonotype was counted many times. This sequence joins TRBV10-3 and TRBJ2-7; 7 bases match TRBD2. The junction had 6 bases not matched to a gene; V was cut back by 11 bases and J by 5 bases. This CDR3 has 11 residues. Per the germline V gene, CDR1 is ENHRY and CDR2 is SYGVKD. CDR3 sequence: CASRENDEQYF. The CDR3 coding sequence is TGTGCCTCGCGGGAGAATGACGAGCAGTACTTC.

In DNA form, the CDR3 reads TGTGCCAGCAGCCCAGGGGGGGCTTCTGGGGAGCAGTACTTC. It translates to CASSPGGASGEQYF. The chain joins TRBV11-3 to TRBJ2-7; the D gene could be TRBD1 or TRBD2 (7 bases each). Germline-derived CDR1 and CDR2 are SGHNT and YENEEA. The V end was cut by 5 bases, the J end by 7 bases, with 18 bases between. The CDR3 length is 14 residues.

This rearrangement joins TRBV6-2 or TRBV6-3 to TRBJ2-5, with D possibly called TRBD1 or TRBD2 (5 bases each). The better agreement between TRBJ2-7 and the DNA end casts doubt on the J call. Looked up from germline, CDR1 is MNHEY and CDR2 is SVGEGT. CDR3 length: 13 residues. CDR3 sequence reads: CASTWGRGREQYF. In nucleotides, the CDR3 is TGTGCCAGCACTTGGGGCCGGGGTCGCGAGCAGTACTTC.

This clonotype was seen ten or more times. The genes are TRBV7-9 and TRBJ1-2; D unclear. Deletions cut 5 bases from V and 7 bases from J, with 11 bases between. The germline V gene encodes CDR1 SEHNR and CDR2 FQNEAQ (reference sequence). The CDR3 sequence is 12 residues long. The CDR3 reads CASSLASGGYTF. CDR3 DNA: TGTGCCAGCAGCCTCGCCAGCGGTGGCTACACCTTC.

Only a few counts were recorded for this clonotype. The V gene is TRBV7-2, the J gene TRBJ2-1; 8 bases line up with TRBD1. Losses at the gene ends were 7 bases for V and 6 bases for J; bases not matched to a gene: 8. Looked up from germline, CDR1 is SGHTA and CDR2 is FQGNSA. CDR3 length: 14 residues. The CDR3, as DNA: TGTGCCAGCATACCAGGGGGCCCTCTCAATGAGCAGTTCTTC. This gives the protein CASIPGGPLNEQFF.

This clonotype has just a few counts. The V and J genes are TRBV6-5 and TRBJ2-7; either TRBD1 or TRBD2 may fit D (5 bases each). Trimming left V 5 bases short and J 2 bases short, with 13 bases between. Germline assignment: CDR1 MNHEY and CDR2 SVGAGI. CDR3 length: 14 residues. CDR3 amino acids: CASSARDATYEQYF. DNA for the CDR3: TGTGCCAGCAGTGCTCGGGACGCTACCTACGAGCAGTACTTC.

The chain carries TRBV6-5 and TRBJ2-5; D not certain. Trimming cost V 8 bases and J 1 base, with 17 bases left between them. Germline CDR1 reads MNHEY; CDR2 reads SVGAGI. The CDR3 has 15 amino acids. This CDR3 is CASSRRATFQETQYF. As DNA, the CDR3 is TGTGCCAGCTCCCGACGGGCGACCTTCCAAGAGACCCAGTACTTC.

V gene TRBV20-1 combines with J gene TRBJ1-1, with 7 bases matching TRBD1. Trimming removed 6 bases from V and 6 bases from J; junction bases left unmatched: 19. The CDR3 is 16 residues long. Germline V gene sequence: CDR1 DFQATT, CDR2 SNEGSKA (reference sequence). CDR3 sequence (DNA): TGCAGTGCCCGAAATACAGGGGAGGGTAGGATCGCTGAAGCTTTCTTT. This sequence encodes CSARNTGEGRIAEAFF.

The rearrangement uses TRBV6-2 or TRBV6-3 and TRBJ2-7, with D possibly matching TRBD2 (5 bases). Germline CDR1 MNHEY, CDR2 SVGEGT. The CDR3 runs 14 residues. V lost 6 bases to trimming and J lost 7 bases, with 19 bases between them. The CDR3 region has the DNA TGTGCCAGCAGACTCCCCGGGGTCCGAGGTGAGCAGTACTTC. It specifies CASRLPGVRGEQYF.

This clonotype came up many times. The chain joins TRBV7-2 to TRBJ2-1; a possible D gene is TRBD2 (5 bases). Germline V lookup: CDR1 SGHTA, CDR2 FQGNSA. The CDR3 is 13 residues long. The V and J ends lost 7 bases and 3 bases respectively, with 10 bases between them. The CDR3 loop reads CASTRTDYNEQFF. In nucleotides, the CDR3 is TGTGCCAGCACCAGGACTGACTACAATGAGCAGTTCTTC.

The chain combines TRBV5-1 with TRBJ2-7; 8 positions match TRBD1. Germline loops: CDR1 SGHRS, CDR2 YFSETQ. V was pared by 4 bases and J by 0 bases, with 6 bases of the junction left unmatched. The CDR3 is 15 residues long. This CDR3 is CASSRNTGGSYEQYF. CDR3 DNA sequence: TGCGCCAGCAGCAGAAATACAGGGGGCTCCTACGAGCAGTACTTC. Looking up the rest from reference TRBV5-1 and TRBJ2-7 gives the full variable domain: KAGVTQTPRYLIKTRGQQVTLSCSPISGHRSVSWYQQTPGQGLQFLFEYFSETQRNKGNFPGRFSGRQFSNSRSEMNVSTLELGDSALYLCASSRNTGGSYEQYFGPGTRLTVT.

In this sample, this clonotype turned up many times. The rearrangement uses TRBV6-6 and TRBJ2-5, with 9 bases matching TRBD1. There are 15 residues in the CDR3. Germline CDR1 and CDR2: MNHNY and SVGAGI (reference sequence). After removal of 2 bases from V and 5 bases from J, the junction contained 6 bases not matched to a gene. Here the CDR3 reads CASSYPGQGDETQYF. DNA for the CDR3: TGTGCCAGCAGTTACCCGGGACAGGGTGACGAGACCCAGTACTTC.

On this clonotype itself: The junction and the germline gene differ at one end; a read error may be behind it. CDR3 nucleotides: TGTGCCAGTAGCCAAGATCCCACAACTAATGAAAAACTGTTTTTT. Translated: CASSQDPTTNEKLFF. The chain employs TRBV3-1 and TRBJ1-4; D unclear. Germline values: CDR1 LGHDT, CDR2 YNNKEL (reference sequence). The CDR3 sequence is 15 residues long.

The gene calls are TRBV3-1 and TRBJ2-1; TRBD2 is a possible D gene (5 bases). The germline CDR1 and CDR2 sequences are LGHDT and YNNKEL (reference sequence). This CDR3 contains 12 residues. V was cut by 3 bases and J by 12 bases, with 12 bases left in between. In DNA form, the CDR3 reads TGTGCCAGCAGCCAGATGGAGGATCCGCAGTTCTTC. It specifies CASSQMEDPQFF.

This clonotype was seen many times. The V gene is TRBV6-6, the J gene TRBJ2-4, with unresolved D. CDR1 and CDR2 from the germline V gene are MNHNY and SVGAGI (reference sequence). The CDR3 consists of 16 residues. V gave up 0 bases and J gave up 0 bases, with 9 bases separating them. The CDR3: CASSYSSEEAKNIQYF. The CDR3 nucleotides read TGTGCCAGCAGTTACTCGAGTGAAGAAGCCAAAAACATTCAGTACTTC.

This chain uses TRBV7-6 with TRBJ2-5, with a tentative D call TRBD2 (6 bases). The assigned J gene may be wrong: the sequence end matches TRBJ2-7 better. The CDR3 has 15 amino acids. CDR1 and CDR2 (germline): SGHVS, FNYEAQ. The CDR3 sequence: CASSLAGGLSYEQYF. Here the CDR3 DNA reads TGTGCCAGCAGCTTAGCGGGGGGACTGAGCTACGAGCAGTACTTC.

In its sample, this clonotype was seen many times. The rearrangement links TRBV20-1 to TRBJ2-3, with 7 bases matching TRBD1. V was clipped by 6 bases and J by 0 bases; unmatched bases: 6. Per the germline V gene, CDR1 is DFQATT and CDR2 is SNEGSKA (reference sequence). The CDR3 runs to 14 residues. CDR3 residues: CSASGQTSTDTQYF. The CDR3, as DNA: TGCAGTGCATCGGGACAGACTAGCACAGATACGCAGTATTTT.

The chain combines TRBV11-2 with TRBJ2-1, with a tentative D call TRBD2 (6 bases). The DNA end is a closer match to TRBJ2-7, so the J assignment may be wrong. This CDR3 contains 14 residues. Germline CDR1 SGHAT, CDR2 FQNNGV. The CDR3 sequence: CASSRNAGYNEQYF. CDR3 nucleotide sequence: TGTGCCAGCAGCCGGAATGCGGGGTACAATGAGCAGTACTTC.

A few counts support this clonotype. The chain carries TRBV4-2 and TRBJ2-7; TRBD2 matches at 10 bases. The CDR3 has 17 residues. The V segment lost 1 base and the J segment 4 bases; nucleotides outside the gene matches: 10. CDR1 LGHNA and CDR2 YNFKEQ come from the germline V gene. The CDR3 sequence: CASSQAKGASGSYEQYF. In nucleotides, the CDR3 is TGTGCCAGCAGCCAAGCAAAAGGGGCTAGCGGGAGTTACGAGCAGTACTTC.

Concerning this clonotype: This may stem from a read error, because a much larger clone lies one nucleotide away. V gene TRBV10-3 combines with J gene TRBJ2-3; D may be TRBD2 (6 bases). V gave up 8 bases and J gave up 4 bases, with 16 bases separating them. CDR1 is ENHRY and CDR2 is SYGVKD in the germline V gene. The CDR3 totals 14 residues. CDR3 sequence reads: CAIQTSKGADTQYF. CDR3 DNA sequence: TGTGCCATCCAAACTAGCAAAGGGGCAGATACGCAGTATTTT.

The genes are TRBV5-4 and TRBJ2-1, with 8 bases identical to TRBD1. This CDR3 contains 13 residues. Germline CDR1 reads SGHNT; CDR2 reads YYREEE (reference sequence). J was trimmed by 7 bases and V by 6 bases; bases with no gene match: 6. DNA for the CDR3: TGTGCCAGCAAGACAGGGGTGAGGAATGAGCAGTTCTTC. This sequence encodes CASKTGVRNEQFF.

The V and J genes are TRBV29-1 and TRBJ2-1; TRBD1 might be the D (6 bases). With 8 bases removed from V and 6 bases from J, the gap between germline ends came to 20 bases. The V gene's germline CDR1 is SQVTM and CDR2 ANQGSEA. This CDR3 has 14 residues. The CDR3, as DNA: TGCAGCTTCCGCAGGGGCCAGGGTGGCAATGAGCAGTTCTTC. Translated: CSFRRGQGGNEQFF.

This clonotype has just a few counts. The rearrangement joins TRBV20-1 to TRBJ2-1; a possible D gene is TRBD1 (6 bases). CDR1 and CDR2 from the germline V gene are DFQATT and SNEGSKA (reference sequence). V was shortened by 5 bases and J by 4 bases, with 15 bases between the two germline ends. CDR3 size: 14 residues. The CDR3 region has the DNA TGCAGTGCTGCCCAGGGGAGTCGGTACAATGAGCAGTTCTTC. It translates to CSAAQGSRYNEQFF.

The sample holds a few counts of this clonotype. The chain combines TRBV10-3 with TRBJ1-1, with D unclear. The germline gives CDR1 ENHRY, CDR2 SYGVKD. The CDR3 is made up of 12 amino acids. V shed 6 bases and J shed 0 bases, with 5 bases lying between them. CDR3 region: CAISAMNTEAFF. The DNA of the CDR3 is TGTGCCATCAGCGCCATGAACACTGAAGCTTTCTTT.

A remark on this clonotype: At one of its ends the junction is not consistent with the germline gene, which may arise from a read error. The chain couples TRBV12-3 or TRBV12-4 to TRBJ1-1; 8 bases are shared with TRBD1. This CDR3 is 14 amino acids long. CDR3 sequence: CACRHGQGDTEAFF. CDR3 in DNA: TGTGCCTGCAGACACGGACAGGGTGACACTGAAGCTTTCTTT.

This clonotype was recorded many times. This chain links TRBV6-5 with TRBJ2-3, with 11 bases matching TRBD1. V was pared by 6 bases and J by 6 bases, with 11 bases of the junction left unmatched. From germline, CDR1 is MNHEY and CDR2 SVGAGI. There are 16 residues in the CDR3. The CDR3 is CASSRSAGTGGDTQYF. CDR3 DNA: TGTGCCAGCAGCCGTTCCGCCGGGACAGGGGGGGATACGCAGTATTTT.